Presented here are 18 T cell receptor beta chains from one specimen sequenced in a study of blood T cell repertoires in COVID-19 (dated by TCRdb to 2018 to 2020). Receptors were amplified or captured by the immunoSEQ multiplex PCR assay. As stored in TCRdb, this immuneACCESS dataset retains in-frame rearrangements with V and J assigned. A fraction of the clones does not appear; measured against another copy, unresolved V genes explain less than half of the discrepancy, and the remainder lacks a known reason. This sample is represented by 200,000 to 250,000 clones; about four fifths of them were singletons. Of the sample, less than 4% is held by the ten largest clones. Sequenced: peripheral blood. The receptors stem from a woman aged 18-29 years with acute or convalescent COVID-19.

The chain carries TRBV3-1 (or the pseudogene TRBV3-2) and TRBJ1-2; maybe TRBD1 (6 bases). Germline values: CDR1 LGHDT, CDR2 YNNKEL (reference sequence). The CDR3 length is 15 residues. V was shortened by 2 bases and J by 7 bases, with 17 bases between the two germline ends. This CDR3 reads CASSQPASTGRGYTF. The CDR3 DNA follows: TGTGCCAGCAGCCAACCAGCCTCGACAGGACGTGGCTACACCTTC.

The CDR3 DNA reads as TGTGCCAGCAGCTTGTCCAGCGGTAACTACAATGAGCAGTTCTTC. Encoded protein: CASSLSSGNYNEQFF. The rearrangement joins TRBV5-4 to TRBJ2-1; TRBD2 is a possible D gene (5 bases). The CDR3 length is 15 residues. Germline loops: CDR1 SGHNT, CDR2 YYREEE (reference sequence). The V and J ends lost 1 base and 3 bases respectively, with 11 bases between them.

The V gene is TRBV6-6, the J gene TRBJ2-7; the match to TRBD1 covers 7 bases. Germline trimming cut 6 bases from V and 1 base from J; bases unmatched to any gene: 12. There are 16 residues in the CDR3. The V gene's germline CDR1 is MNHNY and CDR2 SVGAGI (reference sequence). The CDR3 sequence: CASRSQQGLRSYEQYF. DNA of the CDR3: TGTGCCAGCAGGTCTCAACAGGGGTTAAGGTCCTACGAGCAGTACTTC.

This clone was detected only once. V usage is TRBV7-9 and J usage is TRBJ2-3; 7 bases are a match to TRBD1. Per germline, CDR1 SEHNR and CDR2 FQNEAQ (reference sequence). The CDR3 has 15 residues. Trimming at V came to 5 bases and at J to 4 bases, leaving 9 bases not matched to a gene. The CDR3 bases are TGTGCCAGCAGCGGACCGGGGACAGCCGCAGATACGCAGTATTTT. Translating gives CASSGPGTAADTQYF. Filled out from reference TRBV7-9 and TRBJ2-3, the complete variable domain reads DTGVSQNPRHKITKRGQNVTFRCDPISEHNRLYWYRQTLGQGPEFLTYFQNEAQLEKSRLLSDRFSAERPKGSFSTLEIQRTEQGDSAMYLCASSGPGTAADTQYFGPGTRLTVL.

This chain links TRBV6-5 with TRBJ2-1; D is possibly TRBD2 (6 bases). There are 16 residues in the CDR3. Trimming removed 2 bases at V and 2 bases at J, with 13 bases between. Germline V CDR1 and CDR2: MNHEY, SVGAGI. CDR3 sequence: CASSYTAGRPYNEQFF. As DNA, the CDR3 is TGTGCCAGCAGTTACACGGCGGGACGTCCCTACAATGAGCAGTTCTTC.

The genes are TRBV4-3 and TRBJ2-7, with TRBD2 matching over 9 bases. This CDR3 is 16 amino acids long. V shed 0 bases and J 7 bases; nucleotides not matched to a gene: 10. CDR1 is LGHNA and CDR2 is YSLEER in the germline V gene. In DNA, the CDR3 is TGCGCCAGCAGCCAAGATCCGGGTAGCGGGAGTCTTGAGCAGTACTTC. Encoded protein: CASSQDPGSGSLEQYF.

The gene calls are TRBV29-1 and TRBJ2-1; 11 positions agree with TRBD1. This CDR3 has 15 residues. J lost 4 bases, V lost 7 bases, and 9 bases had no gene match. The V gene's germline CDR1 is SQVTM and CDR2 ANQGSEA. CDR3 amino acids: CSGTGTGGIYNEQFF. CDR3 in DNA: TGCAGCGGTACCGGGACAGGGGGGATTTACAATGAGCAGTTCTTC.

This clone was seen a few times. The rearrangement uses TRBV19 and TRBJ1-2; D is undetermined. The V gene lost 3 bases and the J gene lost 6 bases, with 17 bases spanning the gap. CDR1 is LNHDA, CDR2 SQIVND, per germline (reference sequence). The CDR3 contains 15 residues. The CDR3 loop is CASSIGVRPADGYTF. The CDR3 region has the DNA TGTGCCAGTAGTATCGGGGTCAGGCCCGCGGATGGCTACACCTTC.

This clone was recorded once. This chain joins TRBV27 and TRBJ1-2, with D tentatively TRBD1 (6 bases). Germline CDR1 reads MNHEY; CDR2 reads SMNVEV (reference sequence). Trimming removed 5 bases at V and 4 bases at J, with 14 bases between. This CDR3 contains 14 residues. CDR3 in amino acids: CASSPGAVPYGYTF. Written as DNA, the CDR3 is TGTGCCAGCAGTCCAGGGGCGGTCCCCTATGGCTACACCTTC.

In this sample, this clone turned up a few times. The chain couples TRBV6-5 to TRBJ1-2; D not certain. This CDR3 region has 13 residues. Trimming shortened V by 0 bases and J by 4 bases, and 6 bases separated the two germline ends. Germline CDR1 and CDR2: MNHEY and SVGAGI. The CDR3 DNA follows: TGTGCCAGCAGTTACTCAGGGAGCTATGGCTACACCTTC. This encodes CASSYSGSYGYTF.

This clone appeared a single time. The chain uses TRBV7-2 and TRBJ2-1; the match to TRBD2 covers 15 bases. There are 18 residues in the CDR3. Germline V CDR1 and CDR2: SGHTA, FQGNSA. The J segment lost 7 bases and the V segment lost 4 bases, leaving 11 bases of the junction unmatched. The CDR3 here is CASSWGLAGGGVLNEQFF. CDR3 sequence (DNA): TGTGCCAGCAGCTGGGGACTAGCGGGAGGAGGGGTCCTAAATGAGCAGTTCTTC. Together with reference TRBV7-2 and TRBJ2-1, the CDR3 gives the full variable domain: GAGVSQSPSNKVTEKGKDVELRCDPISGHTALYWYRQSLGQGLEFLIYFQGNSAPDKSGLPSDRFSAERTGGSVSTLTIQRTQQEDSAVYLCASSWGLAGGGVLNEQFFGPGTRLTVL.

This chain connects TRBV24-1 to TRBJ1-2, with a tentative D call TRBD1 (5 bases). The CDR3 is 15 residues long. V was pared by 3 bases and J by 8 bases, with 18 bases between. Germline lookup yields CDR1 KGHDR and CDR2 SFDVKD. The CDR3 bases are TGTGCCACCAGTGATCCACCTAGCGGGGCGCGGGGCTACACCTTC. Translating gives CATSDPPSGARGYTF.

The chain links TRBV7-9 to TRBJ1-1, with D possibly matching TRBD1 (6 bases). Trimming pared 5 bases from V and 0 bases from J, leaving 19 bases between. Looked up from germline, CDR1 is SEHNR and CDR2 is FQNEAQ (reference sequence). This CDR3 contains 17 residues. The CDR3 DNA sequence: TGTGCCAGCAGCCACATCCGGGACATTTGGATGAACACTGAAGCTTTCTTT. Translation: CASSHIRDIWMNTEAFF.

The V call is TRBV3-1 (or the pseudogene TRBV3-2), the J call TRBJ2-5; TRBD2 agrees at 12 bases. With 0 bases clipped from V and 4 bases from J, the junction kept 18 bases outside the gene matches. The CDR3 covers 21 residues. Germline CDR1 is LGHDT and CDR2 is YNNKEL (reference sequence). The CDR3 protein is CASSQDRIGGLAGGYGETQYF. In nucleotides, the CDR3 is TGTGCCAGCAGCCAAGATCGGATTGGTGGGCTAGCGGGAGGGTATGGAGAGACCCAGTACTTC.

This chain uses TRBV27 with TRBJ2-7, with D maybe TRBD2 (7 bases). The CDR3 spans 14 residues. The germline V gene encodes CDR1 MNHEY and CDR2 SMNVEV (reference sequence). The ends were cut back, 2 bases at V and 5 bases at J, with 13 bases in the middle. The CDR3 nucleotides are TGTGCCAGCAGTTTAATCGGGGGGCCAAACGAGCAGTACTTC. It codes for CASSLIGGPNEQYF.

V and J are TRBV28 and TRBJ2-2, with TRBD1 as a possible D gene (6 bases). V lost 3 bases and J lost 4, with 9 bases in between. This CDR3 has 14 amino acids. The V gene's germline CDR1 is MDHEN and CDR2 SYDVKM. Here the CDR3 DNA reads TGTGCCAGCAGTTTCAGGGGATTCACCGGGGAGCTGTTTTTT. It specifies CASSFRGFTGELFF.

CDR3 sequence (DNA): TGTGCCAGCAGCCCCACAGGGTCGATCACAGATACGCAGTATTTT. This encodes CASSPTGSITDTQYF. The chain joins TRBV7-6 to TRBJ2-3, with D maybe TRBD1 (6 bases). V dropped 5 bases and J dropped 2 bases, with 14 bases sitting between them. CDR3 length equals 15 residues. Germline-derived CDR1 and CDR2 are SGHVS and FNYEAQ.

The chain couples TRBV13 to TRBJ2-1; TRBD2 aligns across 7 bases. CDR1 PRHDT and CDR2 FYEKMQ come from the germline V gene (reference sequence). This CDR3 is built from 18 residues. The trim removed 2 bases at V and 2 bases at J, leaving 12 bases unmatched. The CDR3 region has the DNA TGTGCCAGCAGCTTAAGTCTCCGGTGGGAGGGTACCTACAATGAGCAGTTCTTC. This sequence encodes CASSLSLRWEGTYNEQFF.